The clone carrying this T cell receptor (beta chain) was observed a handful of times. Its antigen remains unknown. Other DNA variants within this sample encode the same CDR3. This table comes from immunoSEQ multiplex PCR, and its TCRdb copy is limited to in-frame clones, with some not included. The table has approximately 30,000 clones, roughly 77% seen once. The CDR3 is 15 amino acids. V dropped 2 bases and J dropped 1 base, with 10 bases sitting between them. Per the germline V gene, CDR1 is MNHEY and CDR2 is SMNVEV (reference sequence). These data are taken from a study of OX40 agonist ivuxolimab in advanced cancers. About the research overall: Ivuxolimab was delivered to patients intravenously every 2 weeks at doses spanning 0.01 to 10 mg/kg. Prior anti-PD-1, anti-PD-L1 or anti-CTLA-4 therapy was allowed; around 40% had some. Overall study results and limits: Among the lowest levels of clonal expansion were found in partial responders at 0.1-3.0 mg/kg. At 0.1 to 3.0 mg/kg, clonal expansion of CD4+ and CD8+ blood T cells had occurred by week 6.

Source: CD4+ or CD8+ T cells sorted from blood, taken in a trial of the OX40 agonist ivuxolimab. V usage is TRBV27 and J usage is TRBJ2-3; D is unresolved. The receptor comes from an adult with an advanced solid tumor such as melanoma, head and neck, liver or kidney cancer. CDR3 residues: CASSLGSRRTDTQYF. The CDR3, as DNA: TGTGCCAGCAGTTTAGGTTCACGACGCACAGATACGCAGTATTTT.